This T cell receptor (beta chain) was obtained from a study of T cell responses to AZD1222 COVID-19 vaccine. In germline, CDR1 is SGHAT, CDR2 FQNNGV. Trimming cost V 5 bases and J 2 bases; bases outside gene matches: 8. The CDR3 is 15 amino acids. This table comes from immunoSEQ multiplex PCR, and its TCRdb copy is limited to in-frame clones, with some not included. The data show 150,000 or so clones, 87% seen once. The rearrangement uses TRBV11-2 and TRBJ2-7; the match to TRBD2 covers 8 bases. The TCR was taken from an adult who received the AZD1222 COVID-19 vaccine. Source: peripheral blood, taken 28 days after the second AZD1222 dose. CDR3 residues: CASSLTSGPTYEQYF. The CDR3, as DNA: TGTGCCAGCAGCCTTACTAGCGGACCTACCTACGAGCAGTACTTC.